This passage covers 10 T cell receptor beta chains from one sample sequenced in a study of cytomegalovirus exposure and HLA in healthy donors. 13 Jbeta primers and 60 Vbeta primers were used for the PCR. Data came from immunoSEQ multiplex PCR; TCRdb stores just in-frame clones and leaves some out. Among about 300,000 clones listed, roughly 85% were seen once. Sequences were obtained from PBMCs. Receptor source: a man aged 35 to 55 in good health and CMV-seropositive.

The CDR3 DNA follows: TGTGCCAGCACGCGCGAGGACAGGGGCCATGAGCAGTTCTTC. Translation: CASTREDRGHEQFF. The J gene is TRBJ2-1, the V gene TRBV7-9; 9 bases line up with TRBD1. Germline CDR1 and CDR2: SEHNR and FQNEAQ (reference sequence). The V gene end was trimmed by 7 bases and the J gene end by 8 bases; junction bases not matched to a gene: 9. This CDR3 is 14 amino acids long.

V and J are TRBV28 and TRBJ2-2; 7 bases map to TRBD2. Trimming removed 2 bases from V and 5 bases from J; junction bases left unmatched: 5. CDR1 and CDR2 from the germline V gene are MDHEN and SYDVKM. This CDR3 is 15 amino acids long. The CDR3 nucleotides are TGTGCCAGCAGTTTAGGAGGGAGGGCGACCGGGGAGCTGTTTTTT. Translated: CASSLGGRATGELFF.

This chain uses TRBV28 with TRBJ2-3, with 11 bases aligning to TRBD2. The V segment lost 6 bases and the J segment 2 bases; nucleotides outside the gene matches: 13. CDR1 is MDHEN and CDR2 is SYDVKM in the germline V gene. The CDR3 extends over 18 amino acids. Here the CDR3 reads CASSAGPLTSGITDTQYF. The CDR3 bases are TGTGCCAGCAGCGCGGGTCCGTTGACTAGCGGGATCACAGATACGCAGTATTTT.

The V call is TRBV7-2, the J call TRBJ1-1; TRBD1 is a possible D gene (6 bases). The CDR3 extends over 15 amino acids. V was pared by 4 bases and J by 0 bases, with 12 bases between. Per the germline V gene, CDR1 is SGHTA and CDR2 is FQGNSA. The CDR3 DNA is TGTGCCAGCAGCTCCGGGGGGGCTATGAACACTGAAGCTTTCTTT. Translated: CASSSGGAMNTEAFF. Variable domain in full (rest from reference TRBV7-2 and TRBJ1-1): GAGVSQSPSNKVTEKGKDVELRCDPISGHTALYWYRQSLGQGLEFLIYFQGNSAPDKSGLPSDRFSAERTGGSVSTLTIQRTQQEDSAVYLCASSSGGAMNTEAFFGQGTRLTVV.

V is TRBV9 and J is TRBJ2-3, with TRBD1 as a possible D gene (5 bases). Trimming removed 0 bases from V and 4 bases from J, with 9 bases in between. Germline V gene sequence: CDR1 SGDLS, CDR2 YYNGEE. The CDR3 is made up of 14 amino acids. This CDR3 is CASSVDSGSDTQYF. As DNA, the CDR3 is TGTGCCAGCAGCGTAGATTCAGGGTCAGATACGCAGTATTTT.

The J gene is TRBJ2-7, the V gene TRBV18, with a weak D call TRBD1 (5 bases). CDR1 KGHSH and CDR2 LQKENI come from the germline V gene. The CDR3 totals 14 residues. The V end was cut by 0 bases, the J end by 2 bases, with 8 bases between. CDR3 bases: TGTGCCAGCTCACCACCAGGGGTCCCCTACGAGCAGTACTTC. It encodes CASSPPGVPYEQYF.

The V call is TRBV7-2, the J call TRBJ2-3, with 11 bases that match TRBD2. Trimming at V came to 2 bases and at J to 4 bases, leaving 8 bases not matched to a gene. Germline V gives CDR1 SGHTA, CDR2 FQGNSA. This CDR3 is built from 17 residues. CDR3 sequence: CASSLPLAGGPSDTQYF. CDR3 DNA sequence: TGTGCCAGCAGCTTACCCTTAGCGGGAGGGCCGTCAGATACGCAGTATTTT.

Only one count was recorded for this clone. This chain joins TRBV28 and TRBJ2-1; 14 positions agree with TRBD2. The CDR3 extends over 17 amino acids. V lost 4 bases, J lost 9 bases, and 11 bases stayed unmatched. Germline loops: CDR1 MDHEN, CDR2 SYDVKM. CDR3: CASSSPGTSGRLGEQFF. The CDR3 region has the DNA TGTGCCAGCAGTTCTCCCGGGACTAGCGGGAGACTGGGTGAGCAGTTCTTC.

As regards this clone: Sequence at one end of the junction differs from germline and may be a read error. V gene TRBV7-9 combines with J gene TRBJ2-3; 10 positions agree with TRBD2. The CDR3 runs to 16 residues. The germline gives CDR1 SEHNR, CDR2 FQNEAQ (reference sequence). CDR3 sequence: CSSSSTSGHFTDTQYF. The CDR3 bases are TGTTCCAGCAGCTCGACTAGCGGGCACTTCACAGATACGCAGTATTTT.

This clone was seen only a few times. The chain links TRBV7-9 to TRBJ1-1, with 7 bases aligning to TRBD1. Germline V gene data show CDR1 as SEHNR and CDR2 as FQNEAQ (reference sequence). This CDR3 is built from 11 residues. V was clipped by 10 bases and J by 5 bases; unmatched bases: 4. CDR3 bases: TGTGCCACTTCGGGACAGACTGAAGCTTTCTTT. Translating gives CATSGQTEAFF.